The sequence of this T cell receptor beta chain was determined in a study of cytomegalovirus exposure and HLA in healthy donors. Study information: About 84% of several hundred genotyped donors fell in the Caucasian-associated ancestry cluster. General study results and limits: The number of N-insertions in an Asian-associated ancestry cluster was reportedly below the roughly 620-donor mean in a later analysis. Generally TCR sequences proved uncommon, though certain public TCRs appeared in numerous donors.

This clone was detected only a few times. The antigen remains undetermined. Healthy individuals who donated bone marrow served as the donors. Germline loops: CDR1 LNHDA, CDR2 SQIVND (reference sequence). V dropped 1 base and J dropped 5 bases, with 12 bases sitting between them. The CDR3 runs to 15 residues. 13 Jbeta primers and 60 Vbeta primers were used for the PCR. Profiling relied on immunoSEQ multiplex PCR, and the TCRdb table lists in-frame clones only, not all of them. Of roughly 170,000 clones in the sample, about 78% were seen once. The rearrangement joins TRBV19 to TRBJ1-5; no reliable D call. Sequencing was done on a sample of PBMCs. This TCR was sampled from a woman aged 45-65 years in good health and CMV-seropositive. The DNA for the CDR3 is TGTGCCAGTAGTATAGCGGGGTCTTCGTATCAGCCCCAGCATTTT. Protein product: CASSIAGSSYQPQHF.